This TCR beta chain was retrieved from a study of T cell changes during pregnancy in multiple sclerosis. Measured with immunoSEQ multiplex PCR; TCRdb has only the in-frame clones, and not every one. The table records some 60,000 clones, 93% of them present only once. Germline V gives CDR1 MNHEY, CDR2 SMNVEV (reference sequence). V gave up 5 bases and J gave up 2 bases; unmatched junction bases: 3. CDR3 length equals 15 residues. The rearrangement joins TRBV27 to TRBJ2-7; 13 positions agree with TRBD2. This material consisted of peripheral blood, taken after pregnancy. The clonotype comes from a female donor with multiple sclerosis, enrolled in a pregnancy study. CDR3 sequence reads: CASSPGTSGTYEQYF. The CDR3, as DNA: TGTGCCAGCAGTCCCGGGACTAGCGGGACCTACGAGCAGTACTTC.